The clone carrying this T cell receptor (beta chain) was counted a single time. Original handling: The authors estimated nucleated cell counts from reference gene primer amplification. This table comes from immunoSEQ multiplex PCR, and its TCRdb copy is limited to in-frame clones, with some not included. V, J and clone size derive from that table, while D and trimming were established from the DNA sequence. Counted here are about 69,000 clones, approximately 90% occurring once; the ten biggest clones make up 5.1%. These data come from a study of blood T cell repertoires in COVID-19. Study-level background: From the United States, Italy and Spain came samples of acute and convalescent COVID-19. PBMCs, B-cell-depleted T cells, or T cells were the source of the cDNA or gDNA that made up the material.

Trimming took off 2 bases at V and 7 bases at J, with 13 bases between the two ends. The CDR3 covers 14 residues. Germline lookup yields CDR1 SGHRS and CDR2 YFSETQ. Sample: peripheral blood. The origin of this receptor is a woman younger than 30 with acute or convalescent COVID-19. V and J are TRBV5-1 and TRBJ2-1; perhaps TRBD2 as D (7 bases). In DNA form, the CDR3 reads TGCGCCAGCAGCTTCGCGGGGGCCCGGAATGAGCAGTTCTTC. Protein: CASSFAGARNEQFF.